This entry is about one T cell receptor beta chain. As yet, its antigen is unknown. This specimen belongs to a study of T-cell memory formation after mild COVID-19. Constant-segment-primed 5'RACE gave TCR alpha and TCR beta cDNA libraries with sample barcodes and UMIs. One entry per CDR3 protein results from TCRdb running MiXCR on the 5' RACE reads. The table lists around 250,000 distinct CDR3 sequences, 15% to 20% of them singletons. The CDR3 totals 15 residues. Germline lookup yields CDR1 SGHTA and CDR2 FQGNSA. Trimming took 6 bases from V and 1 from J, leaving 16 bases between them. Study-level points and caveats: Contracting CD8+ clones were enriched in EMRA, CD4+ mainly in CM and EM. Memory cells collected pre-infection included some clones that later responded, suggesting cross-reactive memory joined.

This TCR came from a man aged 18 to 30 who had mild COVID-19 (a few samples of this study predate the infection). Cell type and time point are not known. The rearrangement joins TRBV7-2 to TRBJ2-7, with D perhaps matching TRBD1 (6 bases). The source material was PBMCs or a T cell subset sorted from them (not recorded which). This CDR3 is CASRSPNDRSYEQYF. The CDR3 DNA is TGTGCCAGCAGATCCCCGAACGACAGGTCCTACGAGCAGTACTTC.